This passage covers 25 T cell receptor beta chains from one sample sequenced in a study of vaccination and CD4 T cells after COVID-19. An Oncomine TCR Beta short-read assay was used to sequence the DNA from cultured CD4+ T cells. Investigators isolated genomic DNA from cultured CD4+ T cells. TCRdb analysed the PCR reads with MiXCR anew, one entry per CDR3 protein. Of several thousand distinct CDR3 sequences listed, around 41% are singletons. Treatment indicated: roughly 10-day PBMC culture with coronavirus spike peptide pools or control peptides (ViraFEST assay). Ahead of the COVID-19 pandemic (2011-2018), the CD4+ T cells of the unexposed donor were collected. Their cognate antigens are unknown. The sequenced sample was CD4+ T cells from blood, cultured in vitro. These receptors all come from a human donor in good health.

The genes are TRBV28 and TRBJ1-3; D is possibly TRBD1 (6 bases). Deletions cut 6 bases from V and 0 bases from J, with 12 bases between. This CDR3 region has 15 residues. The germline CDR1 and CDR2 sequences are MDHEN and SYDVKM. The CDR3: CASRSGQHSGNTIYF. CDR3 coding DNA: TGTGCCAGCAGAAGCGGACAGCACTCTGGAAACACCATATATTTT. Full variable domain (remainder filled in from reference TRBV28 and TRBJ1-3): DVKVTQSSRYLVKRTGEKVFLECVQDMDHENMFWYRQDPGLGLRLIYFSYDVKMKEKGDIPEGYSVSREKKERFSLILESASTNQTSMYLCASRSGQHSGNTIYFGEGSWLTVV.

The chain uses TRBV15 and TRBJ2-1; D is ambiguous. This CDR3 comprises 13 residues. The germline V and J ends were trimmed by 3 bases and 2 bases, with 5 bases remaining between them. Germline V gene lookup returns CDR1 LNHNV and CDR2 YYDKDF (reference sequence). CDR3 DNA sequence: TGTGCCACCAGCAGGGTCCCCTACAATGAGCAGTTCTTC. Its protein product is CATSRVPYNEQFF.

The chain links TRBV2 to TRBJ1-6; D is perhaps TRBD1 (5 bases). V was pared by 4 bases and J by 10 bases, with 14 bases between. CDR3 size: 14 residues. Looked up from germline, CDR1 is SNHLY and CDR2 is FYNNEI. CDR3 nucleotides: TGTGCCAGCAGTGTGGAGGGTCGGGACTCACCCCTCCACTTT. It is translated as CASSVEGRDSPLHF. Complete variable domain (other parts from reference TRBV2 and TRBJ1-6): EPEVTQTPSHQVTQMGQEVILRCVPISNHLYFYWYRQILGQKVEFLVSFYNNEISEKSEIFDDQFSVERPDGSNFTLKIRSTKLEDSAMYFCASSVEGRDSPLHFGNGTRLTVT.

This clonotype was detected a few times. The chain employs TRBV11-2 and TRBJ2-3, with a possible D match to TRBD2 (7 bases). CDR3 length: 18 amino acids. Trimming left V 5 bases short and J 5 bases short, with 26 bases between. CDR1 is SGHAT, CDR2 FQNNGV, per germline. The CDR3 coding sequence is TGTGCCAGCAGCCTAAGGGGGGGCACCACGGAAGGAAGAGATACGCAGTATTTT. It is translated as CASSLRGGTTEGRDTQYF. The full variable domain, with the rest looked up from reference TRBV11-2 and TRBJ2-3, is EAGVAQSPRYKIIEKRQSVAFWCNPISGHATLYWYQQILGQGPKLLIQFQNNGVVDDSQLPKDRFSAERLKGVDSTLKIQPAKLEDSAVYLCASSLRGGTTEGRDTQYFGPGTRLTVL.

The V gene is TRBV9, the J gene TRBJ2-3, with 9 bases aligning to TRBD2. The junction had 4 bases not matched to a gene; V was cut back by 0 bases and J by 2 bases. The CDR3 has 16 amino acids. CDR1 and CDR2 from the germline V gene are SGDLS and YYNGEE. The DNA of the CDR3 is TGTGCCAGCAGCGTAGGCAGCGGGGGGCCCACAGATACGCAGTATTTT. This sequence encodes CASSVGSGGPTDTQYF.

The chain links TRBV19 to TRBJ1-4; TRBD1 might be the D (6 bases). The V and J ends lost 5 bases and 8 bases respectively, with 15 bases between them. The CDR3 is 14 residues long. Germline V gene data show CDR1 as LNHDA and CDR2 as SQIVND (reference sequence). The CDR3 region has the DNA TGTGCCAGTAGTTTTGGGGGCGATGGCGAAAAACTGTTTTTT. It encodes CASSFGGDGEKLFF.

This sequence joins TRBV6-2 or TRBV6-3 and TRBJ2-1, with a possible D match to TRBD1 (5 bases). CDR1 and CDR2 from the germline V gene are MNHEY and SVGEGT. The CDR3 length is 15 residues. The V end was cut by 7 bases, the J end by 0 bases, with 13 bases between. In DNA, the CDR3 is TGTGCCAGCATTCAAGGGGCAGCCTCCTACAATGAGCAGTTCTTC. Amino acid sequence: CASIQGAASYNEQFF.

The genes are TRBV20-1 and TRBJ1-2, with no clear D. Per the germline V gene, CDR1 is DFQATT and CDR2 is SNEGSKA (reference sequence). The CDR3 contains 10 residues. Trimming removed 6 bases from V and 8 bases from J, with 10 bases in between. The CDR3 loop is CSAPNIGYTF. The CDR3 DNA reads TGCAGTGCCCCCAACATCGGCTACACCTTC.

This chain joins TRBV11-3 and TRBJ1-2; 9 bases are a match to TRBD1. The CDR3 extends over 14 amino acids. Germline CDR1 is SGHNT and CDR2 is YENEEA. The trim removed 0 bases at V and 7 bases at J, leaving 3 bases unmatched. CDR3: CASSLDDRGTGYTF. In DNA form, the CDR3 reads TGTGCCAGCAGCTTAGACGACAGGGGGACTGGCTACACCTTC.

The genes are TRBV20-1 and TRBJ2-5, with a possible D match to TRBD2 (5 bases). This CDR3 has 16 residues. The germline V gene encodes CDR1 DFQATT and CDR2 SNEGSKA (reference sequence). Trimming shortened V by 3 bases and J by 5 bases, and 22 bases separated the two germline ends. Here the CDR3 reads CSASQELGGTVETQYF. The CDR3 coding sequence is TGCAGTGCTAGCCAAGAGCTAGGAGGCACGGTGGAGACCCAGTACTTC.

A few counts support this clonotype. This chain links TRBV20-1 with TRBJ2-5; possible D gene TRBD1, 6 bases. The length of the CDR3 is 15 residues. The V and J ends lost 0 bases and 2 bases respectively, with 13 bases between them. Germline lookup yields CDR1 DFQATT and CDR2 SNEGSKA (reference sequence). The CDR3 region is CSARDSEQGQETQYF. In DNA, the CDR3 is TGCAGTGCTAGAGATTCGGAACAGGGACAAGAGACCCAGTACTTC.

The chain has TRBV20-1 and TRBJ2-2; D not resolved. The CDR3 is made up of 14 amino acids. V lost 1 base and J 0 bases, leaving 6 bases between the germline ends. Germline V gene lookup returns CDR1 DFQATT and CDR2 SNEGSKA (reference sequence). This chain's CDR3 is CSARVGPNTGELFF. Here the CDR3 DNA reads TGCAGTGCTAGAGTCGGGCCGAACACCGGGGAGCTGTTTTTT.

The chain is built from TRBV24-1 and TRBJ2-7, with D possibly TRBD2 on 6 matching bases. The CDR3 extends over 14 amino acids. Germline V CDR1 and CDR2: KGHDR, SFDVKD. With 4 bases removed from V and 6 bases from J, the gap between germline ends came to 15 bases. CDR3 protein: CATSEKGRSSEQYF. The CDR3 DNA follows: TGTGCCACCAGTGAAAAGGGGAGGTCGTCCGAGCAGTACTTC.

This clonotype was seen only a few times. The chain has TRBV20-1 and TRBJ2-3, with D possibly TRBD1 on 5 matching bases. The CDR3 contains 16 residues. Germline lookup yields CDR1 DFQATT and CDR2 SNEGSKA (reference sequence). V gave up 5 bases and J gave up 2 bases, with 20 bases separating them. Here the CDR3 reads CSAEKTGFPITDTQYF. Written as DNA, the CDR3 is TGCAGTGCTGAGAAAACAGGTTTCCCAATCACAGATACGCAGTATTTT.

This clonotype was seen a handful of times. The V call is TRBV7-3, the J call TRBJ2-3; tentatively, D is TRBD2 (6 bases). Looked up from germline, CDR1 is SGHTA and CDR2 is FQGTGA. Between the trimmed V and J ends, which lost 5 bases and 0 bases, there was a span of 9 bases. This CDR3 spans 14 amino acids. The CDR3 is CASSPGTSTDTQYF. For the CDR3, the DNA is TGTGCCAGCAGCCCAGGGACTAGCACAGATACGCAGTATTTT.

V and J are TRBV12-3 or TRBV12-4 and TRBJ2-1; D is perhaps TRBD1 (6 bases). The V gene lost 6 bases and the J gene lost 8 bases, with 20 bases spanning the gap. This CDR3 is built from 15 residues. The CDR3 protein is CASSLLMGAVYEQFF. The CDR3 DNA follows: TGTGCCAGCAGCTTGCTTATGGGGGCAGTCTATGAGCAGTTCTTC.

The genes are TRBV7-2 and TRBJ1-3; no firm D call. Trimming took 5 bases from V and 4 from J, leaving 18 bases between them. This CDR3 spans 16 amino acids. Germline V gives CDR1 SGHTA, CDR2 FQGNSA. The CDR3 sequence: CASSADVTSAGNTIYF. CDR3 DNA sequence: TGTGCCAGCAGCGCCGACGTTACATCTGCGGGAAACACCATATATTTT.

The CDR3, as DNA: TGCAGTGCTAGAGATTCGAGCGGATACGAAACCTACAATGAGCAGTTCTTC. Its protein product is CSARDSSGYETYNEQFF. The chain joins TRBV20-1 to TRBJ2-1; D perhaps matches TRBD2 (5 bases). Germline V gene data show CDR1 as DFQATT and CDR2 as SNEGSKA (reference sequence). The CDR3 has 17 residues. Trimming shortened V by 0 bases and J by 2 bases, and 17 bases separated the two germline ends.

The chain couples TRBV10-3 to TRBJ1-3, with D unclear. The CDR3 is 15 residues long. V shed 3 bases and J shed 2 bases, with 11 bases lying between them. The germline V gene has CDR1 ENHRY and CDR2 SYGVKD. As DNA, the CDR3 is TGTGCCATCAGTGATAGCAAGTGGGCTGGAAACACCATATATTTT. Residues: CAISDSKWAGNTIYF.

The V call is TRBV20-1, the J call TRBJ1-1; no firm D call. V was clipped by 3 bases and J by 11 bases, with 10 bases between them. CDR1 and CDR2 (germline): DFQATT, SNEGSKA (reference sequence). This CDR3 contains 10 residues. The CDR3 sequence: CSASRADAFF. The CDR3 DNA sequence: TGCAGTGCTAGTAGGGCGGACGCTTTCTTT.

This chain joins TRBV28 and TRBJ1-1; D gene ambiguous. This CDR3 contains 10 residues. Germline lookup yields CDR1 MDHEN and CDR2 SYDVKM. V was shortened by 5 bases and J by 8 bases, with 6 bases between the two germline ends. The CDR3 region has the DNA TGTGCCAGCAGTCTCCACGAAGCTTTCTTT. Its translation is CASSLHEAFF.

This clonotype appeared a few times. The chain uses TRBV10-3 and TRBJ1-2, with 7 bases matching TRBD1. The CDR3 has 14 residues. Germline assignment: CDR1 ENHRY and CDR2 SYGVKD. J gave up 6 bases and V 4 bases, and 8 bases lay outside the gene matches. Written as DNA, the CDR3 is TGTGCCATCAGTGCCAGACAGGGATGGAATGGCTACACCTTC. Translation: CAISARQGWNGYTF.

The chain uses TRBV7-9 and TRBJ2-5; D remains ambiguous. This CDR3 region has 12 residues. The V gene's germline CDR1 is SEHNR and CDR2 FQNEAQ (reference sequence). V lost 5 bases and J 5 bases, leaving 9 bases between the germline ends. Written as DNA, the CDR3 is TGTGCCAGCAGCCCTCGCTGGGAGACCCAGTACTTC. Its protein is CASSPRWETQYF.

The rearrangement uses TRBV10-2 and TRBJ1-1, with 7 bases aligning to TRBD1. The CDR3 totals 18 residues. Germline trimming cut 3 bases from V and 0 bases from J; bases unmatched to any gene: 13. The germline V gene encodes CDR1 WSHSY and CDR2 SAAADI. CDR3 DNA sequence: TGCGCCAGCAGTGATGGTTTAGTCTCGGGGACAGTGAACACTGAAGCTTTCTTT. It translates to CASSDGLVSGTVNTEAFF.

The chain uses TRBV6-5 and TRBJ2-7; D gene unclear. Germline-derived CDR1 and CDR2 are MNHEY and SVGAGI. V lost 0 bases and J 1 base, leaving 7 bases between the germline ends. The CDR3 length is 14 residues. This CDR3 reads CASSYSKVSYEQYF. The CDR3 DNA reads TGTGCCAGCAGTTACTCGAAGGTTTCCTACGAGCAGTACTTC.